The following is a TCR beta chain sequence with its context. Antigen: not known. The CDR3 runs 16 residues. Germline CDR1 SGDLS, CDR2 YYNGEE. The V and J ends lost 4 bases and 0 bases, in that order; junction bases with no gene match: 3. This sample is part of a study of cytomegalovirus exposure and HLA in healthy donors. Findings of the study overall: In a later analysis, a missense DCLRE1C variant was linked to TCR beta V- and J-gene trimming.

It was with 60 Vbeta and 13 Jbeta primers that the PCR ran. Sequencing was performed with immunoSEQ multiplex PCR; in TCRdb, only in-frame clones are kept and a portion is missing. The sample holds more than 100,000 clones; 15% to 17% are singletons and the top ten take 1.5% to 2%. The chain couples TRBV9 to TRBJ2-1; 11 bases are shared with TRBD2. Sequencing used PBMCs. The source of this sequence is a woman under 30 in good health and CMV-seronegative. CDR3 residues: CASSSSGGSSYNEQFF. Written as DNA, the CDR3 is TGTGCCAGCAGCTCTAGCGGGGGGAGCTCCTACAATGAGCAGTTCTTC.